The rows below give T cell receptor beta chains drawn from one sample of a study of T cell responses to AZD1222 COVID-19 vaccine. Assay: immunoSEQ multiplex PCR; the TCRdb copy retains only in-frame clones and omits some. The sample includes roughly 120,000 clones, about 85% seen only once; the top ten take roughly 2.4%. The source material was peripheral blood, sampled on day 0 of AZD1222 vaccination. These receptors originate from an adult in good health. Both conserved end residues are part of each CDR3.

v_gene: TRBV15; CDR3aa: CATSRGRGLQPQHF
v_gene: TRBV25-1; CDR3aa: CANQGPRNEKLFF
v_gene: TRBV4-1; CDR3aa: CASSQGAEKLFF
v_gene: TRBV5-6; CDR3aa: CASSLRWQGVGAQETQYF
v_gene: TRBV11-2; CDR3aa: CASSRFGTGIEVAEAFF
v_gene: TRBV5-8; CDR3aa: CASSSAGRAIGYTAEAFF
v_gene: TRBV6-2/TRBV6-3; CDR3aa: CASSYRLAGGPSYNEQFF
v_gene: TRBV5-1; CDR3aa: CASSLARTRDINEQFF
v_gene: TRBV6-6; CDR3aa: CASSYSQGYEQYF
v_gene: TRBV5-6; CDR3aa: CASSLDAGVGGYTF
v_gene: TRBV6-5; CDR3aa: CASSYSGPPTQYF
v_gene: TRBV5-1; CDR3aa: CASRPGASVNDEQFF
v_gene: TRBV5-1; CDR3aa: CASSSRTGTNSPLHF
v_gene: TRBV30; CDR3aa: CAWSGTGFSYEQYF
v_gene: TRBV5-1; CDR3aa: CASSLDGSPYNEQFF
v_gene: TRBV5-1; CDR3aa: CASSLGLAGAYEQYF
v_gene: TRBV9; CDR3aa: CASSVSVDGGYTF
v_gene: TRBV2; CDR3aa: CASREGTGLGTGELFF
v_gene: TRBV28; CDR3aa: CASSPGGPYEQYF
v_gene: TRBV6-5; CDR3aa: CASSMYGSYNSPLHF
v_gene: TRBV5-6; CDR3aa: CASSPTHLQGRSTDTQYF
v_gene: TRBV24-1; CDR3aa: CATSDFSNTEAFF
v_gene: TRBV6-5; CDR3aa: CASSYIGTGIQPQHF
v_gene: TRBV6-5; CDR3aa: CATLGWQASQPQHF
v_gene: TRBV30; CDR3aa: CASGTGFNYGYTF
v_gene: TRBV9; CDR3aa: CASSTIRDRGPGELFF
v_gene: TRBV11-1; CDR3aa: CASGRVNTEAFF
v_gene: TRBV4-1; CDR3aa: CASSQDLAGQGFEAFF
v_gene: TRBV5-4; CDR3aa: CASSAGLHQRNEQFF
v_gene: TRBV6-6; CDR3aa: CASSLLAGVDRSFF
v_gene: TRBV5-1; CDR3aa: CASSSSDSRSTDTQYF
v_gene: TRBV5-1; CDR3aa: CASSLEGFNSPLHF
v_gene: TRBV6-5; CDR3aa: CASRTAGGGHEQYF
v_gene: TRBV21-1; CDR3aa: CASSKGKTGSDSYEQYF
v_gene: TRBV25-1; CDR3aa: CASKLRGTDTQYF
v_gene: TRBV5-4; CDR3aa: CASSLAPDRSYEQYF
v_gene: TRBV14; CDR3aa: CASSHFVGAASYEQYF
v_gene: TRBV10-3; CDR3aa: CAISESFSGGDNEQFF
v_gene: TRBV14; CDR3aa: CASSQDPTGLGTEAFF
v_gene: TRBV6-4; CDR3aa: CASRPGTGPFLAFF
v_gene: TRBV9; CDR3aa: CASSVNPGSSYEQYF
v_gene: TRBV7-8; CDR3aa: CASSLYGGREGNEQYF
v_gene: TRBV24-1; CDR3aa: CATSDFGSNQPQHF
v_gene: TRBV9; CDR3aa: CASSVSTGGAGTDTQYF
v_gene: TRBV30; CDR3aa: CAWTRVRNTEAFF
v_gene: TRBV4-1; CDR3aa: CASSRSRDFNSPLHF
v_gene: TRBV18; CDR3aa: CASSPLAGAYGGELFF
v_gene: TRBV11-2; CDR3aa: CASSLLLSGGTEAFF
v_gene: TRBV2; CDR3aa: CASSRTRLGASGVQETQYF
v_gene: TRBV6-5; CDR3aa: CASSYSNPIGQYEQYF